Listed below are T cell receptor beta chains from one sample, sequenced in a study of T cells after yellow fever vaccination. Each CDR3 protein is one row after TCRdb ran MiXCR on the 5' RACE reads. The table has about 340,000 distinct CDR3 sequences, around 13% seen once. The starting material was CD4+ T cells sorted from PBMCs, obtained 15 days after the yellow fever booster vaccination. Every receptor here comes from a man aged 18 to 35 who received the YFV17D yellow fever vaccine. Each CDR3 is given without its conserved first and last residue. Each record gives: V gene, J gene, CDR3 protein.

TRBV12-3/TRBV12-4	TRBJ2-1	ASSRGTSGESSYTEQF
TRBV5-5	TRBJ2-2	ASSLDVGSGELF
TRBV7-9	TRBJ1-4	ASRTGQRPNEKLF
TRBV6-2/TRBV6-3	TRBJ2-2	ASSRSRGSGELF
TRBV12-5	TRBJ2-5	ASGLDRGHQETQY
TRBV5-6	TRBJ2-7	ASSFTGGDEQY
TRBV7-2	TRBJ2-7	ASSLLLAGGRQY
TRBV2	TRBJ1-5	ASSGTGVQPQH
TRBV5-6	TRBJ1-3	ASSRQGTGNTIY
TRBV5-1	TRBJ2-5	ASSTGGGETQY
TRBV5-1	TRBJ2-1	ASSLGLAVPSYNEQF
TRBV7-2	TRBJ2-3	ASSPGGVFSDTQY
TRBV10-1	TRBJ2-5	ASSGTHGETQY
TRBV12-3/TRBV12-4	TRBJ2-5	ASSLQSQETQY
TRBV5-1	TRBJ2-3	ASSLVAGGPTDTQY
TRBV20-1	TRBJ2-3	SARRPSGGTDTQY
TRBV6-2/TRBV6-3	TRBJ2-1	ASSYRASDNEQF
TRBV2	TRBJ1-2	ASTLRRDTGYT
TRBV30	TRBJ1-1	AWSVYSSNTEAF
TRBV7-2	TRBJ1-5	ASREGRGQPQH
TRBV11-2	TRBJ1-4	ASSSGAFNEKLF
TRBV20-1	TRBJ2-2	SARDGTRRAGELF
TRBV13	TRBJ2-5	ASSLSGRRVTQY
TRBV14	TRBJ1-3	ASSQDPGRIGNTIY
TRBV7-2	TRBJ1-4	ASSLFGGKLI
TRBV20-1	TRBJ1-2	SARGGIANSYGYT
TRBV5-4	TRBJ2-5	ASSLGTSGGETQY
TRBV29-1	TRBJ1-2	SVGDGGYGYT
TRBV7-2	TRBJ1-2	ASNPDRTIRGYGYT
TRBV12-3/TRBV12-4	TRBJ2-7	ASSLADGFGY
TRBV5-5	TRBJ1-5	ASTPSSPNGNQPQH
TRBV7-2	TRBJ2-5	ASSFSGAPGETQY
TRBV10-3	TRBJ2-3	AISGGMVTADTQY
TRBV7-2	TRBJ1-2	ASSRQGDLPNYGYT
TRBV12-3/TRBV12-4	TRBJ1-1	ASDREGTEAF
TRBV28	TRBJ2-5	AGSYRRETQY
TRBV7-2	TRBJ2-3	ASSSGAGASTYTQY
TRBV7-9	TRBJ1-2	ASSLGGTGEGGYT
TRBV6-6	TRBJ2-2	ASSYLTAGELF
TRBV6-1	TRBJ2-7	ATLRDRGSRYEQY
TRBV5-1	TRBJ2-1	ASSPIEGLAGANEQF
TRBV20-1	TRBJ1-5	SATGTDYNQPQH
TRBV5-6	TRBJ1-4	ASSRTPGQGNEKLF
TRBV6-5	TRBJ2-4	ASREGSLYIQY
TRBV28	TRBJ1-6	ASSKLNSPLH
TRBV12-3/TRBV12-4	TRBJ1-1	ASRPQGALNTEAF
TRBV12-3/TRBV12-4	TRBJ2-3	ASSLGKGKRTDTQY
TRBV20-1	TRBJ2-1	SASGTSGVVGLF
TRBV5-4	TRBJ2-3	ASSSRLAGSDTQY
TRBV10-3	TRBJ2-2	AISEPSTGLNTGELF
TRBV15	TRBJ2-7	ATSRLSSYEQY
TRBV7-6	TRBJ1-3	ASSLTEMAGNTIY
TRBV5-1	TRBJ2-6	ASSLGWTSGANVLT
TRBV19	TRBJ1-5	ASSLRTRINQPQH
TRBV7-9	TRBJ2-1	ASSLEPYQYEQF
TRBV6-5	TRBJ1-5	ASSYRQFSNQPQH
TRBV29-1	TRBJ1-1	SFWGTGRMNTEAF
TRBV4-3	TRBJ2-3	ASSQDLKSGVSTDTQY
TRBV5-5	TRBJ2-2	ASSLRTGRYTGELF
TRBV5-1	TRBJ1-5	ASRPDGEDQPQH